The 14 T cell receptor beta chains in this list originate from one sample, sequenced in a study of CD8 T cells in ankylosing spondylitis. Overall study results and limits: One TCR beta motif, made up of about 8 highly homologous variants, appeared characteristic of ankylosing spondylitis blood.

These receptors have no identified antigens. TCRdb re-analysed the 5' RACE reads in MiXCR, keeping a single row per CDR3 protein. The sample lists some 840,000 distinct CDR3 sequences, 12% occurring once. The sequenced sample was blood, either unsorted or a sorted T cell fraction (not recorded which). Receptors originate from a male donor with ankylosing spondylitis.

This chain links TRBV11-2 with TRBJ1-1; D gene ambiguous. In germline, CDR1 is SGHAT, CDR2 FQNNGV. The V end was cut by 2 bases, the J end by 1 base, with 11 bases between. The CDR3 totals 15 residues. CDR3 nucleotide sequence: TGTGCCAGCAGCTTAACAATTACGGGGAACACTGAAGCTTTCTTT. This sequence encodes CASSLTITGNTEAFF. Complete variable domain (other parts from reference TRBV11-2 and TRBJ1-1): EAGVAQSPRYKIIEKRQSVAFWCNPISGHATLYWYQQILGQGPKLLIQFQNNGVVDDSQLPKDRFSAERLKGVDSTLKIQPAKLEDSAVYLCASSLTITGNTEAFFGQGTRLTVV.

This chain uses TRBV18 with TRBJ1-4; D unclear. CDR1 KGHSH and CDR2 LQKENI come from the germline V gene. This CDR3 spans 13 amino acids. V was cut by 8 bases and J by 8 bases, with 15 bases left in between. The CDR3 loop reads CASEAMRREKLFF. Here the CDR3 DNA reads TGTGCCAGCGAGGCCATGAGGCGGGAAAAACTGTTTTTT.

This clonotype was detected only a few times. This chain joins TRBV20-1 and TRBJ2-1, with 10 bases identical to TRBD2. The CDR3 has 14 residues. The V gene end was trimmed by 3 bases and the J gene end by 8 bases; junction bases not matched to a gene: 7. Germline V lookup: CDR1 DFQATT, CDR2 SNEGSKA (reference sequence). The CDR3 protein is CSASPASGGDEQFF. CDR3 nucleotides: TGCAGTGCTAGCCCAGCTAGCGGGGGAGATGAGCAGTTCTTC.

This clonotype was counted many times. CDR3 DNA: TGCAGCGTTGTGGGACCTGGCGGGTACGAGCAGTACTTC. This sequence encodes CSVVGPGGYEQYF. The chain employs TRBV29-1 and TRBJ2-7, with D perhaps being TRBD1 or TRBD2 (5 bases each). V was cut by 4 bases and J by 4 bases, with 14 bases left in between. Germline V gene sequence: CDR1 SQVTM, CDR2 ANQGSEA. The CDR3 is 13 amino acids.

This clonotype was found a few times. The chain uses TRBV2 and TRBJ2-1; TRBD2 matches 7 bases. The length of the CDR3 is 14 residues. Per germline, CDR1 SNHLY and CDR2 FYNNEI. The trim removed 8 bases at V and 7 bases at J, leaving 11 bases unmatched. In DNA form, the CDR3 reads TGTGCCAGCCGCGGGGTGGGGAGGGTGAATGAGCAGTTCTTC. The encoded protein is CASRGVGRVNEQFF. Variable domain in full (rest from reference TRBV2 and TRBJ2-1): EPEVTQTPSHQVTQMGQEVILRCVPISNHLYFYWYRQILGQKVEFLVSFYNNEISEKSEIFDDQFSVERPDGSNFTLKIRSTKLEDSAMYFCASRGVGRVNEQFFGPGTRLTVL.

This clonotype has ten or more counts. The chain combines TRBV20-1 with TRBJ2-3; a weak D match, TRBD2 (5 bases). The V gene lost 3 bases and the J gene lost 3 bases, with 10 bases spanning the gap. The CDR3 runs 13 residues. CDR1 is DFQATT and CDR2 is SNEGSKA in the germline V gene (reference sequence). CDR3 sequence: CSASSGETDTQYF. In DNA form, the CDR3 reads TGCAGTGCTAGTTCTGGGGAGACAGATACGCAGTATTTT.

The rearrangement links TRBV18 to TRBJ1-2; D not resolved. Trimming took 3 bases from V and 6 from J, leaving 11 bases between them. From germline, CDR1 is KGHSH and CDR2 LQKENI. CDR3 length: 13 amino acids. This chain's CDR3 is CASSPQTDDGYTF. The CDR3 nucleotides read TGTGCCAGCTCACCTCAGACTGACGATGGCTACACCTTC.

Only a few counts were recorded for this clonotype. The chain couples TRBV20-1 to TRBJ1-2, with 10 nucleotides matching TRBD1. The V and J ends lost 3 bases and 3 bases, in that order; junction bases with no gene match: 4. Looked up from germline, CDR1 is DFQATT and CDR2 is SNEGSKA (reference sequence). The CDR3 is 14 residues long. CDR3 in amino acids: CSARDGTGDYGYTF. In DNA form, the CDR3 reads TGCAGTGCTAGGGACGGGACAGGGGACTATGGCTACACCTTC.

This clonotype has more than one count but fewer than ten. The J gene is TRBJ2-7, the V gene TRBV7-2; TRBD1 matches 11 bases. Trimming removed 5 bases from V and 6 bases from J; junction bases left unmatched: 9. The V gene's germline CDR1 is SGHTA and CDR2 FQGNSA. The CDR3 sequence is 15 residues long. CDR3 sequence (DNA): TGTGCCAGCAGCCGATTAGGACAGGGGGCGGGCGAGCAGTACTTC. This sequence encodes CASSRLGQGAGEQYF.

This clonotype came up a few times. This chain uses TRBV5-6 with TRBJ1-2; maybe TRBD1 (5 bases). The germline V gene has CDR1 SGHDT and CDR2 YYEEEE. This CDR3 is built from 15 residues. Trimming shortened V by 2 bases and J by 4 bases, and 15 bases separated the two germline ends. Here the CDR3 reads CASSFAGDILYGYTF. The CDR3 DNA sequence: TGTGCCAGCAGCTTTGCGGGGGATATTCTCTATGGCTACACCTTC.

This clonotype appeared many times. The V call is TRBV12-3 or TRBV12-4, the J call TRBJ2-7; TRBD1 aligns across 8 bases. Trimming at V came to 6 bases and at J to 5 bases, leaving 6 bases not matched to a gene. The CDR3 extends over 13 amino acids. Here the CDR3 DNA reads TGTGCCAGCAGCCAGGACAGGGAGCACGAGCAGTACTTC. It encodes CASSQDREHEQYF.

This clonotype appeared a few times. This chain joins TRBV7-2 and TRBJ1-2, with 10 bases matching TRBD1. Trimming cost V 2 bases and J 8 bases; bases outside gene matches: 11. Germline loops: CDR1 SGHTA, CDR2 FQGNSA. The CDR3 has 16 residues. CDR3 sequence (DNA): TGTGCCAGCAGCTTAATGGGGGGACAGGGGCTCCTAGGCTACACCTTC. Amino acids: CASSLMGGQGLLGYTF.

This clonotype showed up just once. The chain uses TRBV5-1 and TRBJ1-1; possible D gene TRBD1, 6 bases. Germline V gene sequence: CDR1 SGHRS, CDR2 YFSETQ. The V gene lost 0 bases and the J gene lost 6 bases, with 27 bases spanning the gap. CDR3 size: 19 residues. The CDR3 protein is CASSLVIDRKGGSSAEAFF. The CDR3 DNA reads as TGCGCCAGCAGCTTGGTGATAGACAGGAAAGGAGGGAGTTCGGCTGAAGCTTTCTTT.

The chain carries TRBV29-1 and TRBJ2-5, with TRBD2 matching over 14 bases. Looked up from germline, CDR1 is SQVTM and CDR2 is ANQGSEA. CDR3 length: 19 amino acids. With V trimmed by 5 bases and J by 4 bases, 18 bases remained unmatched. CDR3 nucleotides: TGCAGCGTTCTTTTCTCCGGGACTAGCGGGAGAGAACGAACAGAGACCCAGTACTTC. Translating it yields CSVLFSGTSGRERTETQYF.